These T cell receptor beta chains were read from a single sample in a study of monozygotic twins with inflammatory bowel disease. TCRdb reanalyzed the 5' RACE reads, giving one entry per CDR3 protein sequence and no DNA. The repertoire shows approximately 400,000 distinct CDR3 sequences; the top ten hold roughly 2.5%. The sample consisted of blood. The receptors derive from a human donor with ulcerative colitis or Crohn's disease, or a healthy co-twin of an affected twin (not recorded which). The CDR3 runs from the conserved cysteine through the conserved F or W.

j_call v_call cdr3_aa
TRBJ1-1 TRBV7-9 CASSYRRGDEAFF
TRBJ2-7 TRBV10-2 CASSESHSYEQYF
TRBJ2-5 TRBV20-1 CSASPGQGKRTQYF
TRBJ1-5 TRBV19 CASGRELLSNQPQHF
TRBJ2-7 TRBV12-3/TRBV12-4 CASSLVGRLTYEQYF
TRBJ2-5 TRBV7-2 CASSPRGVASTQYF
TRBJ1-1 TRBV12-3/TRBV12-4 CASSRYMDGETREAFF
TRBJ1-3 TRBV20-1 CSARASGGNTIYF
TRBJ1-2 TRBV29-1 CSVEDRGAPADGYTF
TRBJ1-3 TRBV7-9 CASSPPGTRGGTIYF
TRBJ2-3 TRBV11-3 CASSSRHADTQYF
TRBJ1-1 TRBV18 CASSPGRGRTTEDFF
TRBJ1-3 TRBV7-2 CASRSGQGLGNTIYF
TRBJ2-6 TRBV18 CASSPRQGASGANVLTF
TRBJ1-6 TRBV5-1 CASSLEVGTPLHF
TRBJ2-3 TRBV25-1 CASSGQTPVPSTDTQCF
TRBJ2-4 TRBV29-1 CSVEDPRSDIQYF
TRBJ2-1 TRBV28 CASSLYLGRINEQFF
TRBJ2-2 TRBV6-1 CASSRPIAGEAVGELFF
TRBJ2-3 TRBV5-4 CASSPGPGVNTQYF
TRBJ2-7 TRBV5-1 CASSLDWGSYEQYF
TRBJ2-1 TRBV27 CASSIPGTRNEQFF
TRBJ2-1 TRBV7-2 CASSLAFGHDYNEQFF
TRBJ1-1 TRBV11-3 CASSSPISEAFF
TRBJ2-7 TRBV11-2 CASSLTGTGINEQYF
TRBJ2-3 TRBV20-1 CSARASGRGTDTQYF
TRBJ2-3 TRBV5-1 CASSLGRSSGAADTQYF